Following are 13 T cell receptor beta chains from one sample sequenced in a study of T cell responses to AZD1222 COVID-19 vaccine. The method was immunoSEQ multiplex PCR; TCRdb's version includes in-frame clones alone and lacks a portion of them. In the table there are 120,000 or so clones, roughly nine tenths of which are singletons. The sample consisted of peripheral blood, taken 28 days after the second AZD1222 dose. These receptors were obtained from an adult who received the AZD1222 COVID-19 vaccine.

The chain has TRBV18 and TRBJ1-3; D gene uncertain. Trimming left V 2 bases short and J 0 bases short, with 14 bases between. This CDR3 contains 17 residues. Germline V gene lookup returns CDR1 KGHSH and CDR2 LQKENI. CDR3 in DNA: TGTGCCAGCTCACCAGGATCAGGTGCGGGCTCTGGAAACACCATATATTTT. This encodes CASSPGSGAGSGNTIYF.

V gene TRBV7-9 combines with J gene TRBJ2-7; D unresolved. Germline V gives CDR1 SEHNR, CDR2 FQNEAQ (reference sequence). With 5 bases removed from V and 4 bases from J, the gap between germline ends came to 21 bases. This CDR3 has 16 residues. CDR3 nucleotide sequence: TGTGCCAGCAGCGCGGTCCCCGGATCGGCTGGGTACGAGCAGTACTTC. Its protein is CASSAVPGSAGYEQYF.

V and J are TRBV19 and TRBJ1-5; D unclear. Germline loops: CDR1 LNHDA, CDR2 SQIVND (reference sequence). This CDR3 is 14 amino acids long. Trimming removed 4 bases at V and 7 bases at J, with 14 bases between. The CDR3 sequence: CASSTRVPGQPQHF. The CDR3 nucleotides read TGTGCCAGTAGTACGAGGGTGCCCGGACAGCCCCAGCATTTT.

The genes are TRBV19 and TRBJ1-3; the D gene is possibly TRBD1 (5 bases). Germline lookup yields CDR1 LNHDA and CDR2 SQIVND (reference sequence). V was clipped by 9 bases and J by 3 bases, with 15 bases between them. The CDR3 totals 14 residues. The CDR3 region has the DNA TGTGCCAGCGAGATCGGGGGAGGTGGAAACACCATATATTTT. Its protein product is CASEIGGGGNTIYF.

The V and J genes are TRBV18 and TRBJ1-4; D is possibly TRBD1 (5 bases). Germline V gives CDR1 KGHSH, CDR2 LQKENI. V lost 4 bases, J lost 7 bases, and 10 bases lay in between. The CDR3 has 13 residues. As DNA, the CDR3 is TGTGCCAGCTCACAGGGGATAAGTGAAAAACTGTTTTTT. As protein: CASSQGISEKLFF.

V and J are TRBV10-3 and TRBJ2-3; TRBD2 matches at 8 bases. J was trimmed by 3 bases and V by 6 bases; bases with no gene match: 8. The CDR3 totals 15 residues. Germline V gene lookup returns CDR1 ENHRY and CDR2 SYGVKD. The CDR3, as DNA: TGTGCCATCAGCGACATAGCGGGGTCAACAGATACGCAGTATTTT. Translation gives CAISDIAGSTDTQYF.

The chain employs TRBV4-3 and TRBJ1-1; maybe TRBD1 (5 bases). The ends were cut back, 4 bases at V and 2 bases at J, with 11 bases in the middle. This CDR3 has 14 amino acids. The germline V gene encodes CDR1 LGHNA and CDR2 YSLEER. The CDR3 coding sequence is TGCGCCAGCAGCCTGGGGGGTTTCAACACTGAAGCTTTCTTT. Protein sequence: CASSLGGFNTEAFF.

The CDR3 reads CASSLAGRNTEAFF. CDR3 nucleotide sequence: TGTGCCAGCAGCTTAGCAGGCAGGAACACTGAAGCTTTCTTT. The V gene is TRBV7-9, the J gene TRBJ1-1; D is unresolved. Germline V gene data show CDR1 as SEHNR and CDR2 as FQNEAQ (reference sequence). Trimming shortened V by 0 bases and J by 1 base, and 6 bases separated the two germline ends. This CDR3 is built from 14 residues.

V gene TRBV7-2 combines with J gene TRBJ1-2, with D unresolved. The germline V gene has CDR1 SGHTA and CDR2 FQGNSA. Deletions cut 1 base from V and 8 bases from J, with 17 bases between. CDR3 length: 15 amino acids. CDR3 in DNA: TGTGCCAGCAGCTTAGAAGGGTCGGGCGTACGCGGCTACACCTTC. Amino acid sequence: CASSLEGSGVRGYTF. Looking up the rest from reference TRBV7-2 and TRBJ1-2 gives the full variable domain: GAGVSQSPSNKVTEKGKDVELRCDPISGHTALYWYRQSLGQGLEFLIYFQGNSAPDKSGLPSDRFSAERTGGSVSTLTIQRTQQEDSAVYLCASSLEGSGVRGYTFGSGTRLTVV.

J is TRBJ2-3 and V is TRBV6-2 or TRBV6-3, with D perhaps matching TRBD2 (7 bases). The germline V gene has CDR1 MNHEY and CDR2 SVGEGT. The CDR3 spans 15 residues. Deletions cut 4 bases from V and 2 bases from J, with 13 bases between. CDR3 in amino acids: CASSSGGRLTDTQYF. Here the CDR3 DNA reads TGTGCCAGCAGTTCGGGGGGCAGGCTCACAGATACGCAGTATTTT.

This rearrangement joins TRBV30 to TRBJ1-6; TRBD1 is a possible D gene (5 bases). Germline lookup yields CDR1 GTSNPN and CDR2 SVGIG (reference sequence). There are 14 residues in the CDR3. Deletions cut 1 base from V and 4 bases from J, with 8 bases between. CDR3 coding DNA: TGTGCCTGGAGTGGGACACGTTATAATTCACCCCTCCACTTT. Encoded protein: CAWSGTRYNSPLHF.

The CDR3 coding sequence is TGTGCCAGCAGCTTATTTAGTCCAGGGAGAGGATCTGAGCAGTTCTTC. It encodes CASSLFSPGRGSEQFF. V and J are TRBV7-3 and TRBJ2-1; the D call may be TRBD1 or TRBD2 (5 bases each). V lost 2 bases and J lost 9, with 20 bases in between. Looked up from germline, CDR1 is SGHTA and CDR2 is FQGTGA. The CDR3 loop spans 16 amino acids.

The chain joins TRBV19 to TRBJ1-1; D uncertain. This CDR3 contains 13 residues. CDR1 LNHDA and CDR2 SQIVND come from the germline V gene (reference sequence). Trimming left V 6 bases short and J 4 bases short, with 12 bases between. CDR3: CASRDSRGTEAFF. CDR3 nucleotide sequence: TGTGCCAGTAGGGATTCTCGTGGCACTGAAGCTTTCTTT. The whole variable domain, filled in from reference TRBV19 and TRBJ1-1, reads DGGITQSPKYLFRKEGQNVTLSCEQNLNHDAMYWYRQDPGQGLRLIYYSQIVNDFQKGDIAEGYSVSREKKESFPLTVTSAQKNPTAFYLCASRDSRGTEAFFGQGTRLTVV.